These 11 T cell receptor beta chains were all obtained from the same sample, sequenced in a study of cytomegalovirus exposure and HLA in healthy donors. Sequencing was performed with immunoSEQ multiplex PCR; in TCRdb, only in-frame clones are kept and a portion is missing. This sample yields 200,000 to 250,000 clones, of which approximately 90% are seen a single time; less than 3% belongs to the top ten. The material sequenced was PBMCs. These receptors all come from a man aged 18 to 29 in good health and CMV-seronegative.

This sequence joins TRBV7-2 and TRBJ2-7, with a tentative D call TRBD2 (5 bases). This CDR3 is 14 amino acids long. With 2 bases removed from V and 9 bases from J, the gap between germline ends came to 17 bases. Germline-derived CDR1 and CDR2 are SGHTA and FQGNSA. The CDR3 DNA reads as TGTGCCAGCAGCTTATTAGCGACTACCCCGAGGCAGTACTTC. Protein sequence: CASSLLATTPRQYF.

V usage is TRBV4-1 and J usage is TRBJ2-2, with 11 bases fitting TRBD1. CDR3 length: 15 residues. The trim removed 6 bases at V and 8 bases at J, leaving 8 bases unmatched. Looked up from germline, CDR1 is MGHRA and CDR2 is YSYEKL. The CDR3 bases are TGCGCCAGCAGTTCGGACAGGGGGCCGCGAGGGGAGCTGTTTTTT. Amino acid sequence: CASSSDRGPRGELFF.

The rearrangement links TRBV2 to TRBJ2-5; 8 positions match TRBD1. Germline V CDR1 and CDR2: SNHLY, FYNNEI. V was pared by 6 bases and J by 13 bases, with 4 bases of the junction left unmatched. The CDR3 length is 10 residues. CDR3 protein: CASSRDRLYF. The CDR3 DNA reads TGTGCCAGCAGCCGGGACAGGCTGTACTTC.

V and J are TRBV5-4 and TRBJ2-1, with 11 positions matching TRBD2. Germline CDR1 SGHNT, CDR2 YYREEE (reference sequence). V lost 0 bases, J lost 4 bases, and 6 bases stayed unmatched. This CDR3 spans 17 amino acids. In nucleotides, the CDR3 is TGTGCCAGCAGCTTGGGGGCTGGGACTAGCGGTTACAATGAGCAGTTCTTC. As protein: CASSLGAGTSGYNEQFF.

Written as DNA, the CDR3 is TGTGCCAGCAGTCCCATTGGACAGGCCTATAGCAATCAGCCCCAGCATTTT. Protein sequence: CASSPIGQAYSNQPQHF. The V gene is TRBV28, the J gene TRBJ1-5; 7 positions agree with TRBD1. The CDR3 loop spans 17 amino acids. Per germline, CDR1 MDHEN and CDR2 SYDVKM. V gave up 5 bases and J gave up 0 bases; unmatched junction bases: 10.

The chain links TRBV27 to TRBJ1-5, with 7 bases matching TRBD1. V was clipped by 5 bases and J by 0 bases; unmatched bases: 7. Germline V CDR1 and CDR2: MNHEY, SMNVEV (reference sequence). This CDR3 is 16 amino acids long. The CDR3, as DNA: TGTGCCAGCAGTCCCTCGACAGGGTTTAGCAATCAGCCCCAGCATTTT. Translation gives CASSPSTGFSNQPQHF.

The V gene is TRBV2, the J gene TRBJ2-1; a possible D gene is TRBD1 (6 bases). This CDR3 is 15 amino acids long. Trimming pared 4 bases from V and 2 bases from J, leaving 12 bases between. The germline V gene has CDR1 SNHLY and CDR2 FYNNEI. The CDR3 DNA reads as TGTGCCAGCAGTGTTTTCAGGGGCACCTACAATGAGCAGTTCTTC. This codes for CASSVFRGTYNEQFF.

The CDR3 loop is CASRPTAVETQYF. The CDR3 DNA sequence: TGTGCCAGCCGACCGACGGCGGTGGAGACCCAGTACTTC. This sequence joins TRBV27 and TRBJ2-5; D uncertain. Germline lookup yields CDR1 MNHEY and CDR2 SMNVEV (reference sequence). With 8 bases removed from V and 5 bases from J, the gap between germline ends came to 15 bases. The CDR3 is made up of 13 amino acids.

The V call is TRBV7-9, the J call TRBJ2-5; tentative D call: TRBD1 (6 bases). The V end was cut by 5 bases, the J end by 3 bases, with 10 bases between. The CDR3 has 13 residues. Germline CDR1 is SEHNR and CDR2 is FQNEAQ (reference sequence). The CDR3 DNA reads TGTGCCAGCAGCCCACAGGGCGAAGAGACCCAGTACTTC. Translating gives CASSPQGEETQYF.

This clone showed up just a few times. J is TRBJ1-1 and V is TRBV19; a weak D match, TRBD1 (5 bases). This CDR3 is 15 amino acids long. V was pared by 1 base and J by 1 base, with 10 bases between. Germline CDR1 and CDR2: LNHDA and SQIVND (reference sequence). The CDR3 here is CASSIARGGNTEAFF. CDR3 DNA sequence: TGTGCCAGTAGTATAGCTCGGGGGGGGAACACTGAAGCTTTCTTT.

Only one count was recorded for this clone. This sequence joins TRBV2 and TRBJ2-1; a weak D match, TRBD2 (6 bases). This CDR3 region has 14 residues. The germline gives CDR1 SNHLY, CDR2 FYNNEI. Trimming took off 6 bases at V and 5 bases at J, with 14 bases between the two ends. CDR3 protein: CASSRQLANNEQFF. As DNA, the CDR3 is TGTGCCAGCAGCCGCCAGCTAGCGAACAATGAGCAGTTCTTC.